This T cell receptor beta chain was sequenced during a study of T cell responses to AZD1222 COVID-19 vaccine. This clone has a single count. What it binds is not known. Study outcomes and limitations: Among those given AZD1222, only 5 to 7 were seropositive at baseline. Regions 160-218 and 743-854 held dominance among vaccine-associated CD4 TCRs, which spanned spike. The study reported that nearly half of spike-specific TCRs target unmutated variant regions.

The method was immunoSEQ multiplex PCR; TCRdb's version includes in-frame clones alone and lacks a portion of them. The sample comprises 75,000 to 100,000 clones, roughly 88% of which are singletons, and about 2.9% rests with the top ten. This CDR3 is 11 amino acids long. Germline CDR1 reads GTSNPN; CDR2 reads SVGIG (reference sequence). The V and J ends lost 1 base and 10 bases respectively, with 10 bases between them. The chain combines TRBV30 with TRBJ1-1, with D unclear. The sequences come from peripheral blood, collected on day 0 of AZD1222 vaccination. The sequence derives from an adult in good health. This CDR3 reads CAWSDWVGAFF. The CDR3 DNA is TGTGCCTGGAGTGATTGGGTTGGAGCTTTCTTT.